This T cell receptor beta chain was sequenced in a study of blood T cell repertoires in COVID-19 (dated by TCRdb to the early 2020s). For the wider study: Samples covering the acute and convalescent phases of COVID-19 were provided by collaborators in the United States, Italy and Spain. Subjects who had been exposed to COVID-19, were actively infected with it, or had recovered from it provided the deeply sampled blood TCRbeta repertoires that made up the dataset. The repertoires were made available in a free public database intended to serve as a resource for research on the immune response to SARS-CoV-2. The samples were drawn from two sources: the first 160 participants of the ongoing ImmuneRACE study, and over 1,000 subjects contributed by 6 global collaborators. Sample metadata almost always included a de-identified subject ID, COVID-19 status, age in years and sex. The prospective study material was composed of cDNA or gDNA derived from T cells, B-cell-depleted T cells, or PBMCs. Where HLA class I and class II types were available, the types were taken from metadata supplied by the sample provider, not from assay-based typing. What the research found in general, with its limitations: How much clinical and demographic metadata was included differed by source and by participant, and the metadata was provided uncurated.

Trimmed from V: 2 bases; trimmed from J: 7 bases; junction bases lacking a gene match: 0. CDR1 and CDR2 are drawn from the germline V gene: SGHTA, FQGTGA. The CDR3 has 13 amino acids, counting the end cysteine and phenylalanine. Here the CDR3 DNA is all that survives: 39 bases in frame from base 1. Comments on this clone: Which antigen it targets is not known. No base qualities exist here, and no much larger clone lies one base off it.

The collaborating institutions used their own protocols to collect whole blood in K2EDTA tubes. Collaborator samples were shipped for TCRbeta analysis as frozen whole blood, isolated PBMCs, or DNA extracted from either sample type. TCRbeta CDR3 regions were amplified from genomic DNA by means of the immunoSEQ Assay, a bias-controlled multiplex PCR. The original methods were these. The number of nucleated cells in each sample was estimated from the amplification of reference gene primers within the assay. To quantify the absolute abundance of each unique TCRbeta CDR3 rearrangement, sequence reads were collapsed and filtered. For each sample, productive Simpson clonality was calculated as the square root of Simpson's diversity index across productive rearrangements. The table was pulled from immuneACCESS by TCRdb, which kept in-frame rearrangements only. Such tables lose some clones; where checked, under half of the loss comes from unresolved V genes, and the rest has no known cause. V, J and clone size are taken as reported in that table, and D and trimming were inferred from the DNA itself. Across this sample there are about 150,000 clones, with 80% to 90% seen only once. Around 8.6% of the sample is held by the ten biggest clonotypes.

The source of this sequence is a woman aged 50 to 60 with active or convalescent COVID-19. The rearrangement joined TRBV7-3 to TRBJ2-2; 8 bases in the middle match TRBD1. The material sequenced was peripheral blood. The encoded CDR3 is CASSLGQGGELFF. The DNA sequence is as follows: TGTGCCAGCAGCTTAGGACAGGGCGGGGAGCTGTTTTTT.